The present T cell receptor beta chain was sequenced within a study of T cell repertoires in cytomegalovirus infection. Study details: Peptides in the study included HLA-C-restricted and HLA-B-restricted CMV epitopes. Matching HLA type and CMV infection were both indicated by public TCR beta signatures. The study's findings and limits: HLA-C-restricted TCR beta clonotypes specific for CMV led the ex vivo response. Summed public TCR beta family frequency identified CMV carriers bearing the relevant HLA.

A word on this clonotype: Its antigen is undetermined.

Germline V lookup: CDR1 SGDLS, CDR2 YYNGEE. There are 15 residues in the CDR3. Trimming removed 0 bases at V and 4 bases at J, with 11 bases between. TCRdb processed the reads anew with MiXCR; each CDR3 protein has one entry. The sample yields around 770,000 distinct CDR3 sequences, 25% to 35% seen once. The chain has TRBV9 and TRBJ1-3, with D possibly TRBD1 on 5 matching bases. The source of this sequence is a human donor in good health (CMV status not recorded). Some clones in this sample may be carry-over from other donors' samples. Material: cultured CD8+ T cells from PBMCs, obtained from culture after CMV antigen stimulation. In nucleotides, the CDR3 is TGTGCCAGCAGCGTAGCTAAGGGGCGCGGAAACACCATATATTTT. Translation: CASSVAKGRGNTIYF.